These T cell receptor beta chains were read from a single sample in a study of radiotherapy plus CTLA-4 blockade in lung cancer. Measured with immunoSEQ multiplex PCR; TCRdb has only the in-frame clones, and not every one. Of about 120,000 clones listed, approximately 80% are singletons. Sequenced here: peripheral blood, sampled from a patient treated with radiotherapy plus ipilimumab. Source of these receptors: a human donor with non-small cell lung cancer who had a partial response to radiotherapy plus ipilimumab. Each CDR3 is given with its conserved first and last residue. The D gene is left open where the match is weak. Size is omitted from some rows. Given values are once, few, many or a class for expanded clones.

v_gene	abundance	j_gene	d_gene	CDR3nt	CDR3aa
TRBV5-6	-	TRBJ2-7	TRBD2	TGTGCCAGCAGCGGAGGGACTAGCTCCGAGCAGTACTTC	CASSGGTSSEQYF
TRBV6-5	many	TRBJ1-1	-	TGTGCCAGCAGTTACTCGAGTCCGGTTGAAGCTTTCTTT	CASSYSSPVEAFF
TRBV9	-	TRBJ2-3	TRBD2	TGTGCCAGCAGCGTCACTAGCGGGCATAGCACAGATACGCAGTATTTT	CASSVTSGHSTDTQYF
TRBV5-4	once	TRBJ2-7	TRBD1	TGTGCCAGTAGCTTGACAGGGGGCTACGAGCAGTACTTC	CASSLTGGYEQYF
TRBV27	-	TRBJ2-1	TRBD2	TGTGCCAGCAGCCTATCCCGGGGACTAGGATACAATGAGCAGTTCTTC	CASSLSRGLGYNEQFF
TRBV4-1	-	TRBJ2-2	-	TGCGCCAGCAGCCAAGCGGGACTTAACACCGGGGAGCTGTTTTTT	CASSQAGLNTGELFF
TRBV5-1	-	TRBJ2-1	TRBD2	TGCGCCAGCAGCTTCCTAGCGGGAGCCCCGGGTGACAATGAGCAGTTCTTC	CASSFLAGAPGDNEQFF
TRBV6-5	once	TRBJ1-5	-	TGTGCCAGCAGTACCCGGGGGGGAGAAGGTCAGCCCCAGCATTTT	CASSTRGGEGQPQHF
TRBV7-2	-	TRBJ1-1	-	TGTGCCAGCAGCACAATTCCGGAGACTGAAGCTTTCTTT	CASSTIPETEAFF
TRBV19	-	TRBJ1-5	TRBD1	TGTGCCAGTAGTATACAACGGACAGGTCCTCAGCCCCAGCATTTT	CASSIQRTGPQPQHF
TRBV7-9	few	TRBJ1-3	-	TGTGCCAGCAGCCGTGACAGTGGCTCTGGAAACACCATATATTTT	CASSRDSGSGNTIYF
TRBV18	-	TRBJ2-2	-	TGTGCCAGCTCACCATTGGGGAGCACCGGGGAGCTGTTTTTT	CASSPLGSTGELFF
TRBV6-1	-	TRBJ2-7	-	TGTGCCAGCAGTGGCGGATACTCCTACGAGCAGTACTTC	CASSGGYSYEQYF
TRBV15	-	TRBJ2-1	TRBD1	TGTGCCACCTCTCCCCGGGACAGTGGATACAATGAGCAGTTCTTC	CATSPRDSGYNEQFF
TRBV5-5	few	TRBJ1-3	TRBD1	TGTGCCAGCAGCTGGGGACAGAGCGCAGGAAACACCATATATTTT	CASSWGQSAGNTIYF
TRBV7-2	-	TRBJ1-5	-	TGTGCCAGCAGCTTACTGCCAGGGAGCAATCAGCCCCAGCATTTT	CASSLLPGSNQPQHF
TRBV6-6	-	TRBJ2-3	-	TGTGCCAGCAGGGGGACATCCGATACGCAGTATTTT	CASRGTSDTQYF
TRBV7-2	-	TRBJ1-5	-	TGTGCCAGCAGCTTAGAAGGGGCTAGCAATCAGCCCCAGCATTTT	CASSLEGASNQPQHF
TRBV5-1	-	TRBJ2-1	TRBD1	TGCGCCAGCAGCCTAGGGACAGGAGGTTACAATGAGCAGTTCTTC	CASSLGTGGYNEQFF
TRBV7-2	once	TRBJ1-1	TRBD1	TGTGCCAGCAGCTTAACGACAGGGGCGAGAACTGAAGCTTTCTTT	CASSLTTGARTEAFF
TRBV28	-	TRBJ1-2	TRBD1	TGTGCCAGCAGTCCTGGGACAGGCTATGGCTACACCTTC	CASSPGTGYGYTF
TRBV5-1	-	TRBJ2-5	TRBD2	TGCGCCAGCAGCTTGGCCCAGATAGCGGGAGGGCAAGAGACCCAGTACTTC	CASSLAQIAGGQETQYF
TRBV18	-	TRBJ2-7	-	TGTGCCAGCTCCATAACCCAGGCTGGGGAGCAGTACTTC	CASSITQAGEQYF
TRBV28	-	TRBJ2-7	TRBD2	TGTGCCAGCAGTTTGGTCCCTAGCGGCTACGAGCAGTACTTC	CASSLVPSGYEQYF